These 10 T cell receptor beta chains originate from one sample sequenced in a study of shared clonotypes between healthy human individuals. Method: immunoSEQ multiplex PCR; TCRdb's copy keeps in-frame clones and lacks some. The sample yields around 1.6 million clones, roughly 98% seen once. The material sequenced was naive CD4+ T cells sorted from blood. Subset of the sample: CD45RA+ positively selected. These receptors all stem from a young man in good health.

The V and J genes are TRBV6-6 and TRBJ1-2; D may be TRBD1 (6 bases). V lost 6 bases, J lost 6 bases, and 14 bases lay in between. Per the germline V gene, CDR1 is MNHNY and CDR2 is SVGAGI (reference sequence). The CDR3 runs to 13 residues. The CDR3 DNA sequence: TGTGCCAGCAGCCCAACAGGGTCGAATGGCTACACCTTC. Its translation is CASSPTGSNGYTF.

The chain recombines TRBV29-1 with TRBJ2-3; D gene unclear. V shed 3 bases and J shed 4 bases, with 14 bases lying between them. Germline lookup yields CDR1 SQVTM and CDR2 ANQGSEA. The CDR3 consists of 14 residues. The CDR3 region is CSVDGVTDPDTQYF. In DNA form, the CDR3 reads TGCAGCGTTGATGGGGTTACAGATCCAGATACGCAGTATTTT.

The chain has TRBV5-8 and TRBJ1-2, with D possibly matching TRBD1 (5 bases). The V end lost 4 bases, the J end lost 6 bases, and 19 bases lay between the germline ends. Germline V gene data show CDR1 as SGHTS and CDR2 as YDEGEE. This CDR3 spans 15 amino acids. CDR3 in amino acids: CASSPVAGGANGYTF. DNA for the CDR3: TGTGCCAGCAGCCCCGTGGCCGGGGGAGCAAATGGCTACACCTTC. Filled out from reference TRBV5-8 and TRBJ1-2, the complete variable domain reads EAGVTQSPTHLIKTRGQQATLRCSPISGHTSVYWYQQALGLGLQFLLWYDEGEERNRGNFPPRFSGRQFPNYSSELNVNALELEDSALYLCASSPVAGGANGYTFGSGTRLTVV.

The chain has TRBV5-4 and TRBJ1-4; TRBD1 might be the D (6 bases). The CDR3 consists of 14 residues. Germline CDR1 and CDR2: SGHNT and YYREEE (reference sequence). The V end was cut by 4 bases, the J end by 6 bases, with 13 bases between. The CDR3 here is CASSVRGGDEKLFF. The CDR3 bases are TGTGCCAGCAGCGTCAGGGGCGGGGATGAAAAACTGTTTTTT.

The CDR3 nucleotides read TGCGCCAGCACTCCGTGGACCTCAGGCATAGGCTCTGGGGCCAACGTCCTGACTTTC. Translated, it gives CASTPWTSGIGSGANVLTF. The chain has TRBV5-1 and TRBJ2-6; D is uncertain. Trimming took off 6 bases at V and 0 bases at J, with 22 bases between the two ends. The V gene's germline CDR1 is SGHRS and CDR2 YFSETQ. The CDR3 has 19 residues.

This chain links TRBV5-1 with TRBJ1-3; 8 positions match TRBD1. Trimming took 4 bases from V and 4 from J; bases not matched to a gene: 7. CDR3 length: 15 residues. In germline, CDR1 is SGHRS, CDR2 YFSETQ. CDR3 sequence (DNA): TGCGCCAGCAGCCAAAACAGGGGGATCGGAAACACCATATATTTT. It translates to CASSQNRGIGNTIYF.

The chain is built from TRBV7-9 and TRBJ1-1; D gene ambiguous. V was cut by 6 bases and J by 4 bases, with 12 bases left in between. Germline V gives CDR1 SEHNR, CDR2 FQNEAQ (reference sequence). This CDR3 has 13 residues. The CDR3 spells CASSSSVGTEAFF. CDR3 DNA sequence: TGTGCCAGCAGTTCTAGCGTGGGCACTGAAGCTTTCTTT.

The V and J genes are TRBV18 and TRBJ1-4; D unresolved. Trimming stripped 5 bases from V and 0 bases from J, with 13 bases between. This CDR3 region has 16 residues. Per germline, CDR1 KGHSH and CDR2 LQKENI. The CDR3 loop is CASSSRSLATNEKLFF. CDR3 nucleotides: TGTGCCAGCTCATCCCGTTCGCTCGCAACTAATGAAAAACTGTTTTTT.

The chain has TRBV6-6 and TRBJ2-5; 7 bases agree with TRBD1. Per germline, CDR1 MNHNY and CDR2 SVGAGI (reference sequence). The CDR3 length is 14 residues. The junction had 5 bases not matched to a gene; V was cut back by 6 bases and J by 1 base. CDR3 in DNA: TGTGCCAGCAGCTTCGGACAGGTCCAAGAGACCCAGTACTTC. This translates into CASSFGQVQETQYF.

This sequence joins TRBV5-4 and TRBJ2-5, with D perhaps TRBD1 or TRBD2 (5 bases each). The V gene lost 7 bases and the J gene lost 1 base, with 14 bases spanning the gap. There are 14 residues in the CDR3. Germline CDR1 is SGHNT and CDR2 is YYREEE (reference sequence). As DNA, the CDR3 is TGTGCCAGCCGATCCGAGGGGCTCCAAGAGACCCAGTACTTC. This sequence encodes CASRSEGLQETQYF.